Below, one T cell receptor beta chain is given with its context. This entry comes from a study of T cell responses to AZD1222 COVID-19 vaccine. Profiling relied on immunoSEQ multiplex PCR, and the TCRdb table lists in-frame clones only, not all of them. Of roughly 140,000 clones detected, 93% appear once; the ten largest clones hold 9.5% to 15%. CDR1 and CDR2 from the germline V gene are SGHTA and FQGNSA. V was pared by 5 bases and J by 5 bases, with 12 bases of the junction left unmatched. The length of the CDR3 is 17 residues. The sequencing used peripheral blood, collected after recovery from COVID-19. V and J are TRBV7-2 and TRBJ2-5; 12 bases are shared with TRBD2. The sequence came from an adult who had recovered from COVID-19. The CDR3 DNA reads TGTGCCAGCAGCCCACGGACTAGCGGGAAAAGGGGGGAGACCCAGTACTTC. This codes for CASSPRTSGKRGETQYF.